These 27 T cell receptor beta chains originate from one sample sequenced in a study of beta chain features in type 1 diabetes. Study results and limitations: Shorter TCRB CDR3s, moderately but significantly so, were found in Type 1 diabetes patients in all four CD4+ subsets.

These TCRs are of unknown antigen specificity. The investigators reverse transcribed all of the isolated RNA, so they sequenced expressed TCRB transcripts. TCRdb's copy holds only in-frame clones and misses some; the assay was immunoSEQ multiplex PCR. The sample has fewer than 200,000 clones, about a tenth seen once. Sequenced: central memory CD4+ T cells from blood. The receptor set was obtained from a man aged 25 to 45 with type 1 diabetes.

CDR3 residues: CASSLGLAGGDSMVYEQYF. CDR3 nucleotide sequence: TGCGCCAGCAGCTTGGGACTAGCGGGAGGGGACTCTATGGTTTACGAGCAGTACTTC. This chain uses TRBV5-1 with TRBJ2-5, with TRBD2 matching 14 bases. The tail of the sequence fits TRBJ2-7 better, so the J call may be wrong. Looked up from germline, CDR1 is SGHRS and CDR2 is YFSETQ. This CDR3 spans 19 amino acids.

This clone occurred a few times. The chain uses TRBV28 and TRBJ2-4, with TRBD2 identical over 8 bases. CDR3 length: 14 amino acids. Looked up from germline, CDR1 is MDHEN and CDR2 is SYDVKM. Trimming took 8 bases from V and 8 from J; bases not matched to a gene: 11. The CDR3 here is CASAHPGLADIQYF. CDR3 coding DNA: TGTGCCAGCGCGCACCCAGGACTAGCAGACATTCAGTACTTC.

The chain is built from TRBV6-6 and TRBJ1-5, with TRBD1 identical over 9 bases. The trim removed 10 bases at V and 5 bases at J, leaving 6 bases unmatched. CDR3 size: 13 residues. CDR1 is MNHNY and CDR2 is SVGAGI in the germline V gene (reference sequence). The CDR3 sequence is CAMGQGEYQPQHF. The DNA of the CDR3 is TGTGCCATGGGACAGGGAGAGTATCAGCCCCAGCATTTT.

This clone was detected only a few times. The chain is built from TRBV7-2 and TRBJ2-7, with 13 positions matching TRBD2. Germline V gene sequence: CDR1 SGHTA, CDR2 FQGNSA. The CDR3 runs to 16 residues. The ends lost 4 bases at V and 5 bases at J; junction bases unmatched: 8. CDR3 in amino acids: CASSSGLAGAVDEQYF. DNA of the CDR3: TGTGCCAGCAGCTCAGGACTAGCGGGAGCGGTAGACGAGCAGTACTTC.

This clone came up a few times. The identical CDR3 is also encoded by other nucleotide sequences in the sample. The chain recombines TRBV29-1 with TRBJ2-3; D might be TRBD2 (6 bases). The V end was cut by 1 base, the J end by 6 bases, with 8 bases between. Germline V CDR1 and CDR2: SQVTM, ANQGSEA. The CDR3 spans 12 residues. The CDR3 DNA reads TGCAGCGTTGAAGCGGGAGCGGATACGCAGTATTTT. Protein sequence: CSVEAGADTQYF.

Only a few counts were recorded for this clone. The V gene is TRBV7-9, the J gene TRBJ2-5, with D tentatively TRBD1 (5 bases). V was trimmed by 2 bases and J by 4 bases, leaving 11 bases between them. This CDR3 region has 14 residues. Germline V lookup: CDR1 SEHNR, CDR2 FQNEAQ (reference sequence). CDR3 DNA sequence: TGTGCCAGCAGCTTATTCGGGCAGGGAGAGACCCAGTACTTC. It is translated as CASSLFGQGETQYF.

In this sample, this clone turned up a few times. The chain employs TRBV7-3 and TRBJ2-7, with a possible D match to TRBD2 (5 bases). This CDR3 has 13 amino acids. Germline CDR1 SGHTA, CDR2 FQGTGA. Trimming removed 3 bases from V and 7 bases from J, with 13 bases in between. Here the CDR3 DNA reads TGTGCCAGCAGCTTCAGCTCGCCGGGGGAGCAGTACTTC. It codes for CASSFSSPGEQYF.

The chain joins TRBV5-1 to TRBJ2-2, with D perhaps TRBD1 (6 bases). This CDR3 has 15 amino acids. The ends were cut back, 4 bases at V and 6 bases at J, with 16 bases in the middle. Per germline, CDR1 SGHRS and CDR2 YFSETQ. The CDR3 here is CASSPTLQGPGELFF. CDR3 DNA: TGCGCCAGCAGCCCAACTTTACAGGGCCCCGGGGAGCTGTTTTTT.

The J gene is TRBJ2-1, the V gene TRBV6-6; D is perhaps TRBD1 (5 bases). This CDR3 spans 14 amino acids. In germline, CDR1 is MNHNY, CDR2 SVGAGI (reference sequence). V shed 0 bases and J shed 10 bases, with 13 bases lying between them. The CDR3 here is CASSYSTVQREQFF. The CDR3 region has the DNA TGTGCCAGCAGTTACTCGACAGTTCAGCGAGAGCAGTTCTTC.

On this clone itself: The sample holds other DNA sequences that translate to the same CDR3. This chain uses TRBV7-3 with TRBJ1-1; D uncertain. This CDR3 has 13 residues. V shed 4 bases and J shed 0 bases, with 6 bases lying between them. CDR1 is SGHTA and CDR2 is FQGTGA in the germline V gene. The CDR3 sequence: CASSSGMNTEAFF. As DNA, the CDR3 is TGTGCCAGCAGCTCCGGGATGAACACTGAAGCTTTCTTT.

About this clone itself: A junction end diverges from the germline sequence, so it may reflect a read error. The chain combines TRBV4-3 with TRBJ2-2, with 9 bases that match TRBD1. Germline V lookup: CDR1 LGHNA, CDR2 YSLEER. The CDR3 has 15 residues. CDR3 protein: CASGSPGQGNGELLF. CDR3 DNA sequence: TGCGCCAGCGGTTCCCCGGGACAGGGTAACGGGGAGCTGCTTTTT.

This clone was detected a few times. This chain uses TRBV19 with TRBJ2-5; 10 nucleotides match TRBD2. CDR3 length: 15 amino acids. After removal of 3 bases from V and 1 base from J, the junction contained 2 bases not matched to a gene. Germline V gene data show CDR1 as LNHDA and CDR2 as SQIVND (reference sequence). The CDR3 nucleotides read TGTGCCAGTAGTATCACTAGCGGGATCCAAGAGACCCAGTACTTC. This sequence encodes CASSITSGIQETQYF.

The V call is TRBV5-4, the J call TRBJ1-1; maybe TRBD1 (6 bases). V lost 3 bases and J lost 5, with 20 bases in between. Germline values: CDR1 SGHNT, CDR2 YYREEE (reference sequence). This CDR3 comprises 16 residues. CDR3 sequence: CASSSMGRGVVTEAFF. The CDR3, as DNA: TGTGCCAGCAGCTCAATGGGGAGGGGGGTGGTAACTGAAGCTTTCTTT.

This clone was found a few times. The V gene is TRBV11-2, the J gene TRBJ1-1; unclear D gene. Trimming removed 1 base at V and 1 base at J, with 4 bases between. The CDR3 is 13 amino acids. Germline lookup yields CDR1 SGHAT and CDR2 FQNNGV. In DNA form, the CDR3 reads TGTGCCAGCAGCTTAGTCCGGAACACTGAAGCTTTCTTT. Translation: CASSLVRNTEAFF.

The chain is built from TRBV28 and TRBJ1-1; D ambiguous. The germline gives CDR1 MDHEN, CDR2 SYDVKM. V lost 0 bases, J lost 1 base, and 6 bases lay in between. The CDR3 is 14 residues long. This chain's CDR3 is CASSLWEGNTEAFF. Here the CDR3 DNA reads TGTGCCAGCAGTTTATGGGAGGGGAACACTGAAGCTTTCTTT.

This clone was seen a few times. The chain carries TRBV7-9 and TRBJ2-3; no clear D gene. Germline V CDR1 and CDR2: SEHNR, FQNEAQ (reference sequence). Trimming took off 7 bases at V and 4 bases at J, with 6 bases between the two ends. This CDR3 region has 11 residues. CDR3 nucleotide sequence: TGTGCCAGCACCCTAGCAGATACGCAGTATTTT. Translated: CASTLADTQYF.

This clone turned up a few times. CDR3 amino acids: CASSQDRGEQYF. CDR3 sequence (DNA): TGCGCCAGCAGCCAAGATCGAGGGGAGCAGTACTTC. J is TRBJ2-7 and V is TRBV4-3, with D perhaps matching TRBD2 (5 bases). CDR3 length: 12 amino acids. Per germline, CDR1 LGHNA and CDR2 YSLEER. The V end lost 0 bases, the J end lost 7 bases, and 7 bases lay between the germline ends.

CDR3 in DNA: TGTGCCAGCAGCACTCCGGGGTACACTGAAGCTTTCTTT. Amino acids: CASSTPGYTEAFF. The V gene is TRBV5-4, the J gene TRBJ1-1; no definite D call. This CDR3 spans 13 amino acids. Germline V gives CDR1 SGHNT, CDR2 YYREEE (reference sequence). Between the trimmed V and J ends, which lost 4 bases and 3 bases, there was a span of 10 bases.

The chain is built from TRBV28 and TRBJ2-6; no reliable D call. The CDR3 is 14 amino acids. Germline CDR1 and CDR2: MDHEN and SYDVKM. V lost 2 bases and J 1 base, leaving 3 bases between the germline ends. DNA of the CDR3: TGTGCCAGCAGTTTAATATCTGGGGCCAACGTCCTGACTTTC. Translation: CASSLISGANVLTF.

The chain recombines TRBV18 with TRBJ1-1; D unclear. Germline V gene lookup returns CDR1 KGHSH and CDR2 LQKENI. V lost 2 bases and J 0 bases, leaving 13 bases between the germline ends. This CDR3 contains 16 residues. Written as DNA, the CDR3 is TGTGCCAGCTCACCAACAAGGGAGACCATGAACACTGAAGCTTTCTTT. Encoded protein: CASSPTRETMNTEAFF.

V and J are TRBV18 and TRBJ1-1, with D possibly matching TRBD1 (5 bases). V was clipped by 7 bases and J by 3 bases, with 12 bases between them. The germline V gene encodes CDR1 KGHSH and CDR2 LQKENI. The CDR3 is 13 residues long. The CDR3 here is CASCGAAHTEAFF. CDR3 bases: TGTGCCAGCTGTGGGGCAGCACACACTGAAGCTTTCTTT.

V usage is TRBV4-1 and J usage is TRBJ2-5; D uncertain. V was pared by 5 bases and J by 1 base, with 14 bases between. The germline CDR1 and CDR2 sequences are MGHRA and YSYEKL. The CDR3 is 15 amino acids. CDR3 in amino acids: CASSSRWPVQETQYF. Here the CDR3 DNA reads TGCGCCAGCAGCTCCCGCTGGCCAGTCCAAGAGACCCAGTACTTC.

This clone was counted between two and nine times. V gene TRBV6-4 combines with J gene TRBJ2-1; weak D call: TRBD2 (5 bases). The V gene's germline CDR1 is MRHNA and CDR2 SNTAGT. The CDR3 spans 16 residues. Trimming took off 0 bases at V and 2 bases at J, with 11 bases between the two ends. The CDR3 loop is CASSDSPGSPYNEQFF. For the CDR3, the DNA is TGTGCCAGCAGTGACTCGCCGGGGTCACCCTACAATGAGCAGTTCTTC.

The V and J genes are TRBV2 and TRBJ1-1; D perhaps matches TRBD1 (5 bases). The V gene's germline CDR1 is SNHLY and CDR2 FYNNEI. CDR3 length: 13 residues. Trimming shortened V by 7 bases and J by 1 base, and 10 bases separated the two germline ends. The CDR3 loop reads CASKIGGNTEAFF. The CDR3 DNA reads as TGTGCCAGCAAGATCGGGGGGAACACTGAAGCTTTCTTT.

This chain links TRBV30 with TRBJ2-3; weak D call: TRBD1 (6 bases). Germline V gives CDR1 GTSNPN, CDR2 SVGIG (reference sequence). V lost 2 bases and J 5 bases, leaving 8 bases between the germline ends. This CDR3 contains 12 residues. CDR3: CAWSPRGDTQYF. In DNA form, the CDR3 reads TGTGCCTGGAGTCCCAGGGGAGATACGCAGTATTTT.

The chain has TRBV7-3 and TRBJ2-5; 10 bases agree with TRBD2. From germline, CDR1 is SGHTA and CDR2 FQGTGA. Unmatched junction bases numbered 5, after V lost 3 bases and J lost 7 bases. This CDR3 has 14 residues. The CDR3 reads CASSFLAGEGTQYF. The CDR3, as DNA: TGTGCCAGCAGCTTCCTAGCGGGAGAGGGGACCCAGTACTTC.

This chain uses TRBV29-1 with TRBJ2-1; a possible D gene is TRBD2 (5 bases). CDR1 is SQVTM and CDR2 is ANQGSEA in the germline V gene. The CDR3 runs to 15 residues. Trimming left V 1 base short and J 4 bases short, with 14 bases between. In DNA, the CDR3 is TGCAGCGTTGAAGGTGGTTCGACTAAGTACAATGAGCAGTTCTTC. This gives the protein CSVEGGSTKYNEQFF.